A selection of T cell receptor beta chains follows, all from one sample in a study of T-cell memory formation after mild COVID-19. TCRdb analysed the 5' RACE reads with MiXCR anew, one entry per CDR3 protein. In the table there are about 340,000 distinct CDR3 sequences, 20% to 25% of which are singletons. The sequencing sample was made of PBMCs or a T cell subset sorted from them (not recorded which). The source of these receptors is a man between 18 and 29 years old who had mild COVID-19 (a few samples of this study predate the infection). Cell type and time point are not known. Each CDR3 is given with its conserved first and last residue. The order of the fields is V gene, clone size, J gene, D gene, CDR3 DNA, CDR3 protein. The D gene is left open where the match is weak. Size values are once, few and many counts, or a class for expanded clones, and some rows have none.

V gene: TRBV7-2
clone size: -
J gene: TRBJ1-3
D gene: TRBD1
CDR3 DNA: TGTGCCAGCAGCTCCGGACAGGGCTCTGGAAACACCATATATTTT
CDR3 protein: CASSSGQGSGNTIYF

V gene: TRBV6-5
clone size: once
J gene: TRBJ1-1
D gene: -
CDR3 DNA: TGTGCCAGCAGTTACTCGACAGCGGGGGACACTGAAGCTTTCTTT
CDR3 protein: CASSYSTAGDTEAFF

V gene: TRBV7-9
clone size: few
J gene: TRBJ2-5
D gene: -
CDR3 DNA: TGTGCCAGCAGCTTATCTCCGGGACACTCGAAAGAGACCCAGTACTTC
CDR3 protein: CASSLSPGHSKETQYF

V gene: TRBV6-5
clone size: -
J gene: TRBJ2-3
D gene: TRBD1
CDR3 DNA: TGTGCCAGCACCACGGGACAGGCCACAGATACGCAGTATTTT
CDR3 protein: CASTTGQATDTQYF

V gene: TRBV7-2
clone size: few
J gene: TRBJ2-7
D gene: TRBD2
CDR3 DNA: TGTGCCAGCAGCCGGGGGGGGGCGACCCAAGGGGAGCAGTACTTC
CDR3 protein: CASSRGGATQGEQYF

V gene: TRBV7-9
clone size: few
J gene: TRBJ2-3
D gene: -
CDR3 DNA: TGTGCCAGCAGACGTGGGTCAGATACGCAGTATTTT
CDR3 protein: CASRRGSDTQYF

V gene: TRBV27
clone size: few
J gene: TRBJ1-5
D gene: TRBD1
CDR3 DNA: TGTGCCAGCGGGACAGGGGCGGTCAATCAGCCCCAGCATTTT
CDR3 protein: CASGTGAVNQPQHF

V gene: TRBV7-3
clone size: -
J gene: TRBJ2-1
D gene: TRBD2
CDR3 DNA: TGTGCCAGCACCACAACGGGGGGGAATGAGCAGTTCTTC
CDR3 protein: CASTTTGGNEQFF

V gene: TRBV5-1
clone size: many
J gene: TRBJ1-1
D gene: -
CDR3 DNA: TGTGCCAGCAGCCCCGGGGCAAACACTGAAGCTTTCTTT
CDR3 protein: CASSPGANTEAFF

V gene: TRBV5-1
clone size: few
J gene: TRBJ2-2
D gene: TRBD2
CDR3 DNA: TGCGCCAGCAGCCTGGGACTAGCGGGGGAGCGTTACACCGGGGAGCTGTTTTTT
CDR3 protein: CASSLGLAGERYTGELFF

V gene: TRBV6-2/TRBV6-3
clone size: -
J gene: TRBJ2-5
D gene: TRBD2
CDR3 DNA: TGTGCCAGCAGTTACGACGCTAGCGGGGCTGAGACCCAGTACTTC
CDR3 protein: CASSYDASGAETQYF

V gene: TRBV4-1
clone size: -
J gene: TRBJ1-5
D gene: -
CDR3 DNA: TGCGCCAGCAGCCAAGCAGGGGAACAGCCCCAGCATTTT
CDR3 protein: CASSQAGEQPQHF

V gene: TRBV9
clone size: -
J gene: TRBJ2-2
D gene: TRBD1
CDR3 DNA: TGTGCCAGCACTCCAGGACAGGGAAACACCGGGGAGCTGTTTTTT
CDR3 protein: CASTPGQGNTGELFF

V gene: TRBV6-2/TRBV6-3
clone size: -
J gene: TRBJ2-4
D gene: -
CDR3 DNA: TGTGCCAGCGCGAGCGAGGGCACGACCAAAAACATTCAGTACTTC
CDR3 protein: CASASEGTTKNIQYF

V gene: TRBV20-1
clone size: -
J gene: TRBJ1-1
D gene: -
CDR3 DNA: TGCAGTGCTAGAGGGGAGGGACCGAAGACTGAAGCTTTCTTT
CDR3 protein: CSARGEGPKTEAFF

V gene: TRBV11-2
clone size: -
J gene: TRBJ2-2
D gene: TRBD2
CDR3 DNA: TGTGCCAGCAGCTTCACGGGAGGGGCCACCGGGGAGCTGTTTTTT
CDR3 protein: CASSFTGGATGELFF

V gene: TRBV29-1
clone size: -
J gene: TRBJ2-3
D gene: TRBD2
CDR3 DNA: TGCAGCGTTGAATTTTGGACTAGCGGGGAATACGATACGCAGTATTTT
CDR3 protein: CSVEFWTSGEYDTQYF